A single sample is the source of the 7 T cell receptor beta chains below, sequenced in a study of T-cell reconstitution after alpha-beta-depleted transplantation in children. The authors prepared the TCRbeta library with unique molecular identifiers. TCRdb independently ran MiXCR on the PCR reads; one entry per CDR3 protein. The sample has about 440,000 distinct CDR3 sequences; approximately 41% are singletons. The source material was PBMCs, sampled before TCRalphabeta/CD19-depleted stem cell transplant. Every receptor here comes from a girl aged 2-10 years with aplastic anemia, due to receive a stem cell transplant.

There are many counts of this clonotype. The chain employs TRBV27 and TRBJ1-5, with D perhaps matching TRBD1 (6 bases). V lost 8 bases and J 3 bases, leaving 17 bases between the germline ends. The CDR3 runs 15 residues. The germline V gene encodes CDR1 MNHEY and CDR2 SMNVEV (reference sequence). The CDR3 DNA sequence: TGTGCCAGCGGTCGGGAGACAGGCCTCAATCAGCCCCAGCATTTT. The encoded protein is CASGRETGLNQPQHF.

This clonotype has just a few counts. This chain links TRBV11-1 with TRBJ1-1; no reliable D call. CDR1 and CDR2 (germline): SGHAT, FQDESV (reference sequence). The CDR3 sequence is 14 residues long. V was clipped by 5 bases and J by 6 bases, with 16 bases between them. The CDR3 sequence is CASSRSGGRAEAFF. For the CDR3, the DNA is TGTGCCAGCAGCAGGTCCGGAGGGAGGGCTGAAGCTTTCTTT.

This clonotype was found many times. The chain has TRBV6-5 and TRBJ1-5, with 7 bases lining up with TRBD1. The CDR3 contains 14 residues. The germline V gene has CDR1 MNHEY and CDR2 SVGAGI. V shed 5 bases, J shed 2 bases, and the junction held 3 bases outside the gene matches. The CDR3 DNA reads TGTGCCAGCAGTCACGGACAGGGCAATCAGCCCCAGCATTTT. Its translation: CASSHGQGNQPQHF.

The chain employs TRBV29-1 and TRBJ2-3; D is ambiguous. Trimming cost V 4 bases and J 5 bases, with 13 bases left between them. The CDR3 contains 13 residues. Germline V CDR1 and CDR2: SQVTM, ANQGSEA. CDR3 in amino acids: CSVGPLRQDTQYF. CDR3 nucleotide sequence: TGCAGCGTTGGGCCCCTTCGTCAAGATACGCAGTATTTT.

The chain is built from TRBV20-1 and TRBJ2-3; D gene uncertain. The V and J ends lost 3 bases and 5 bases respectively, with 9 bases between them. CDR1 and CDR2 from the germline V gene are DFQATT and SNEGSKA (reference sequence). CDR3 length: 12 amino acids. This chain's CDR3 is CSASVGRDTQYF. The DNA for the CDR3 is TGCAGTGCTAGTGTGGGTCGAGATACGCAGTATTTT.

About this clonotype itself: One base away lies a much larger clone, so this may be a sequencing read error. A read error is likely, as this CDR3 ends without the conserved phenylalanine or tryptophan. The genes are TRBV20-1 and TRBJ2-3, with D perhaps TRBD1 or TRBD2 (5 bases each). CDR3 length: 13 residues. V was clipped by 4 bases and J by 3 bases, with 11 bases between them. Per germline, CDR1 DFQATT and CDR2 SNEGSKA (reference sequence). CDR3 DNA sequence: TGCAGTGCTACCGGGGCCTGGACAGATACGCAGTATTCT. This translates into CSATGAWTDTQYS.

This clonotype was detected a few times. The CDR3 DNA reads TGCAGTGCTAGAGATATAGCGGGAGCCCTCCTAGGGAATGAGCAGTTCTTC. Its protein is CSARDIAGALLGNEQFF. The chain combines TRBV20-1 with TRBJ2-1, with TRBD2 matching 9 bases. Germline CDR1 is DFQATT and CDR2 is SNEGSKA (reference sequence). The CDR3 has 17 amino acids. With V trimmed by 0 bases and J by 7 bases, 13 bases remained unmatched.